The rows below give T cell receptor beta chains drawn from one sample of a study of regulatory T cells in long-lasting Graves disease. TCRdb fed the multiplex PCR reads into MiXCR, producing one record per CDR3 protein. The table shows 300,000 to 400,000 distinct CDR3 sequences, with 15% to 20% occurring only once. The sequences come from peripheral blood mononuclear cells (PBMCs), collected at new diagnosis, from a patient treated with antithyroid drugs. These receptors were obtained from a female donor with Graves disease. The CDR3 runs from the conserved cysteine through the conserved F or W. D genes are given only for firm matches. Rows give clone size only sometimes, using once, few, many, or a class for an expanded clone.

J,size,V,D,DNA,CDR3
TRBJ2-7,many,TRBV3-1,-,TGTGCCAGCAGCCAAGCTTCGGACCCCTCCTACGAGCAGTACTTC,CASSQASDPSYEQYF
TRBJ1-5,many,TRBV5-1,-,TGCGCCAGCAGCTTGGGGACTGGCGATCAGCCCCAGCATTTT,CASSLGTGDQPQHF
TRBJ2-7,-,TRBV7-2,-,TGTGCCAGCAGCAATTACCTAAGCTCCTACGAGCAGTACTTC,CASSNYLSSYEQYF
TRBJ1-1,many,TRBV7-8,-,TGTGCCAGCAGCCCAATGAAGAACACTGAAGCTTTCTTT,CASSPMKNTEAFF
TRBJ2-7,many,TRBV12-3/TRBV12-4,-,TGTGCCAGCAGCCTACACAGCTCCTACGAGCAGTACTTC,CASSLHSSYEQYF
TRBJ2-7,many,TRBV24-1,-,TGTGCCACCAGTGCCTCGACCTGGGCGGGGGAGCAGTACTTC,CATSASTWAGEQYF
TRBJ2-7,many,TRBV11-3,TRBD2,TGTGCCAGCAGCTTAGACGCCGGACTAGACGAGCAGTACTTC,CASSLDAGLDEQYF
TRBJ2-3,many,TRBV7-8,-,TGTGCCAGCAGCAGACTACAACCCACAGATACGCAGTATTTT,CASSRLQPTDTQYF
TRBJ2-2,many,TRBV18,-,TGTGCCAGCTCACCACCGACACCCCATTCCGCCGGGGAGCTGTTTTTT,CASSPPTPHSAGELFF
TRBJ2-5,many,TRBV6-1,TRBD1,TGTGCCAGCACCTATACAGGGGGGTTGGGGGAGACCCAGTACTTC,CASTYTGGLGETQYF
TRBJ2-7,few,TRBV12-3/TRBV12-4,TRBD1,TGTGCCAGCTCTCCAACAGGGGGCTCTCGCTACGAGCAGTACTTC,CASSPTGGSRYEQYF
TRBJ2-7,many,TRBV6-1,TRBD2,TGTGCCAGCACCCCTCCGGGGGGGGCCTACGAGCAGTACTTC,CASTPPGGAYEQYF
TRBJ2-1,many,TRBV7-9,TRBD1,TGTGCCAGCAGCTCGGAACAGGGGGTCCTTAGTCTCAATGAGCAGTTCTTC,CASSSEQGVLSLNEQFF
TRBJ1-2,many,TRBV5-1,-,TGCGCCAGCAGCTTCACACCCAAGGAAGGTGGCTACACCTTC,CASSFTPKEGGYTF
TRBJ1-4,many,TRBV12-3/TRBV12-4,-,TGTGCCAGCAGTATCGGGACCCAAGGCGAAAAACTGTTTTTT,CASSIGTQGEKLFF
TRBJ1-5,many,TRBV10-3,-,TGTGCCATCACGTCGGGGCTGAATCAGCCCCAGCATTTT,CAITSGLNQPQHF
TRBJ2-3,many,TRBV19,TRBD2,TGTGCCAGTAGTATATCCCTCGCCGGGACTAGCGGGAGGGTCCCAGATACGCAGTATTTT,CASSISLAGTSGRVPDTQYF
TRBJ2-1,-,TRBV18,-,TGTGCCAGCTCACCATCCCGGCCGCGGAATGAGCAGTTCTTC,CASSPSRPRNEQFF
TRBJ1-1,-,TRBV3-1,-,TGTGCCAGCAGCCAAGATGGCGGGACTCTGAACACTGAAGCTTTCTTT,CASSQDGGTLNTEAFF
TRBJ2-7,many,TRBV28,-,TGTGCCAGCAGTTTAACCGTTGCCTACGAGCAGTACTTC,CASSLTVAYEQYF
TRBJ1-2,few,TRBV7-9,-,TGTGCCAGCAGCCCCGGACCCTATGGCTACACCTTC,CASSPGPYGYTF
TRBJ2-1,many,TRBV19,TRBD1,TGTGCCAGTAGTCCTGACCGGGACAGCCGGTACAATGAGCAGTTCTTC,CASSPDRDSRYNEQFF
TRBJ1-1,many,TRBV28,-,TGTGCCAGCAGTTTGCTAGGTCAGAACACTGAAGCTTTCTTT,CASSLLGQNTEAFF
TRBJ2-5,many,TRBV20-1,TRBD1,TGCAGTGCTCAGGGGGTAGAGACCCAGTACTTC,CSAQGVETQYF
TRBJ2-5,many,TRBV4-1,-,TGCGCCAGCAGCCAAGGGCAGGGTGGGGAGACCCAGTACTTC,CASSQGQGGETQYF
TRBJ2-1,many,TRBV7-2,-,TGTGCCAGCAGCTCCCTCGCGGGGCAGGGTGGGCAGTTCTTC,CASSSLAGQGGQFF